Below are 2 T cell receptor beta chains sequenced from a single sample in a study of shared T cell receptors in the human thymus. Repertoires were generated with immunoSEQ multiplex PCR, while TCRdb's copy carries only in-frame clones and drops some. The sample consists of about 380,000 clones, 95% of them appearing once. The sample consisted of thymocytes. The source is a human donor.

J is TRBJ1-5 and V is TRBV19; 8 nucleotides agree with TRBD1. Trimming cost V 7 bases and J 3 bases; bases outside gene matches: 2. The CDR3 is 13 residues long. Germline loops: CDR1 LNHDA, CDR2 SQIVND (reference sequence). The CDR3 protein is CASKDRDNQPQHF. Here the CDR3 DNA reads TGTGCCAGTAAGGACAGGGACAATCAGCCCCAGCATTTT.

The gene calls are TRBV30 and TRBJ2-1, with D maybe TRBD2 (5 bases). Looked up from germline, CDR1 is GTSNPN and CDR2 is SVGIG (reference sequence). Trimming took 3 bases from V and 1 from J, leaving 10 bases between them. The CDR3 covers 14 residues. CDR3 nucleotide sequence: TGTGCCTGGAGACGGAGCGGTTCCTACAATGAGCAGTTCTTC. Translation gives CAWRRSGSYNEQFF.